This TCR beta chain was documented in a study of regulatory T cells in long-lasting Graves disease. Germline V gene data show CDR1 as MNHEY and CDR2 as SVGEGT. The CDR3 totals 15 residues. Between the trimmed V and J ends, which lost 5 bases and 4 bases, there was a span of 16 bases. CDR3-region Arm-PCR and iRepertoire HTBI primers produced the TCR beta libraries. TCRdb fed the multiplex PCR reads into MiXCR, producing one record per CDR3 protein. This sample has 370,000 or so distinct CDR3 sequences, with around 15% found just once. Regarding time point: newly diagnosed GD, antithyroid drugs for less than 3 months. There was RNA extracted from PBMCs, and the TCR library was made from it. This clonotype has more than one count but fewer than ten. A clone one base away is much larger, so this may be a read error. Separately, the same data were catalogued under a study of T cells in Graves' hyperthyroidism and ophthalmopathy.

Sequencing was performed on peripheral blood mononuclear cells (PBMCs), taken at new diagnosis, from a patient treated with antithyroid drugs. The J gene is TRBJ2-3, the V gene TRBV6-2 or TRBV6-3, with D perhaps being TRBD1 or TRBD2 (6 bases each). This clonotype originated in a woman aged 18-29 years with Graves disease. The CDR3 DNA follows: TGTGCCAGCAGTGAAGAGGGGGGCCACCCAGATACGCAGTATTTT. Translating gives CASSEEGGHPDTQYF.